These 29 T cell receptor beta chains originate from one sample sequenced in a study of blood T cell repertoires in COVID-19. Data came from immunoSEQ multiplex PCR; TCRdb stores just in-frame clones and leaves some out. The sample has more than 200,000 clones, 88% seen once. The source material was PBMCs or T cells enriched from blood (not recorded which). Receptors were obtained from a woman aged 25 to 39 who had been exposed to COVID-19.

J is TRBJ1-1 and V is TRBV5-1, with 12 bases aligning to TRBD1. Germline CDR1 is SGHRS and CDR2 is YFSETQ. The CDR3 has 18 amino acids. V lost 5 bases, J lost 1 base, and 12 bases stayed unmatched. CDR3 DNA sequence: TGCGCCAGCAGGGATGAAGGGACAGGGGGCGCGGAGAACACTGAAGCTTTCTTT. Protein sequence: CASRDEGTGGAENTEAFF.

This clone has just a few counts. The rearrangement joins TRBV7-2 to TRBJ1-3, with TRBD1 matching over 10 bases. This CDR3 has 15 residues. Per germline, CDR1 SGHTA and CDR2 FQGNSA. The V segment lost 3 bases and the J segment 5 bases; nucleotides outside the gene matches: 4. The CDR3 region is CASSLGQGSRNTIYF. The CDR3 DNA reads TGTGCCAGCAGCTTGGGACAGGGGAGTCGAAACACCATATATTTT.

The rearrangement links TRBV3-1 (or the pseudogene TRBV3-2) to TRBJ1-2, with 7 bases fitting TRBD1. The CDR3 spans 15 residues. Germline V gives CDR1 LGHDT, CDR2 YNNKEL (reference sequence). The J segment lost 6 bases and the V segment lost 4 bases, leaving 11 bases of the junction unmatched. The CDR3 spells CASSRQGLRRNGYTF. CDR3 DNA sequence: TGTGCCAGCAGCCGACAGGGCTTGAGACGTAATGGCTACACCTTC.

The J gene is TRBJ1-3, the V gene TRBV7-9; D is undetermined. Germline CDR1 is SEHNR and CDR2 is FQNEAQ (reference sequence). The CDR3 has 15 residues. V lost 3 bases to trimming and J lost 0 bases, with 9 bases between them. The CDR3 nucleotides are TGTGCCAGCAGCTTTCAGAGCGACTCTGGAAACACCATATATTTT. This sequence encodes CASSFQSDSGNTIYF.

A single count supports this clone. The chain's CDR3 is CASSLDRAGNTIYF. In DNA, the CDR3 is TGTGCCAGCAGCCTGGACAGGGCTGGAAACACCATATATTTT. The gene calls are TRBV5-4 and TRBJ1-3; 8 bases are a match to TRBD1. Germline loops: CDR1 SGHNT, CDR2 YYREEE (reference sequence). The CDR3 extends over 14 amino acids. V dropped 4 bases and J dropped 2; count of bases not matched to a gene: 2.

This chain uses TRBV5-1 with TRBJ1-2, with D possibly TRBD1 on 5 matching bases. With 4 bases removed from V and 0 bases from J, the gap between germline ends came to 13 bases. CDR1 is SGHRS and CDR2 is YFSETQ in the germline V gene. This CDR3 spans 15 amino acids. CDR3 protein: CASSPPGDSNYGYTF. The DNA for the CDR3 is TGCGCCAGCAGCCCCCCGGGGGATTCTAACTATGGCTACACCTTC.

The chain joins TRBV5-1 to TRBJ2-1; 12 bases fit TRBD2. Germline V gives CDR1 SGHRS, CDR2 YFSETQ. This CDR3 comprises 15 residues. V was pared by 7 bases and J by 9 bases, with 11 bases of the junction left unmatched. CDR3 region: CASRPGLAGRGEQFF. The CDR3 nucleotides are TGCGCCAGCCGCCCTGGACTAGCGGGAAGAGGTGAGCAGTTCTTC.

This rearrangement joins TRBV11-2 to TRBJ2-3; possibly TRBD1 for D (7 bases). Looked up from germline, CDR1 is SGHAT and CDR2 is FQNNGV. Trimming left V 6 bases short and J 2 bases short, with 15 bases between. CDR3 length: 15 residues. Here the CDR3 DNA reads TGTGCCAGCAGTCCAGGGGGACTTACCACAGATACGCAGTATTTT. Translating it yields CASSPGGLTTDTQYF. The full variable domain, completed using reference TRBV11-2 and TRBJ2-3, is EAGVAQSPRYKIIEKRQSVAFWCNPISGHATLYWYQQILGQGPKLLIQFQNNGVVDDSQLPKDRFSAERLKGVDSTLKIQPAKLEDSAVYLCASSPGGLTTDTQYFGPGTRLTVL.

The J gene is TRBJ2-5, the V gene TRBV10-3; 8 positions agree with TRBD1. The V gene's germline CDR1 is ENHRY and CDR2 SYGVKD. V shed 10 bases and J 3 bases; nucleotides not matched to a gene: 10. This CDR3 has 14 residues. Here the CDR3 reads CATLDRGIKETQYF. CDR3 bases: TGTGCCACCCTAGACAGGGGAATCAAAGAGACCCAGTACTTC.

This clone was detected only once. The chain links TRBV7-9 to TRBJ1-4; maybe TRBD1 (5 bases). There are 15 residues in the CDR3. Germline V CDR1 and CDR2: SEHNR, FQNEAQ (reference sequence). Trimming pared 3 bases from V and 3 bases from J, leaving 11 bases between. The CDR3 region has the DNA TGTGCCAGCAGCTTGGAGGGGACGGCTAATGAAAAACTGTTTTTT. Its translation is CASSLEGTANEKLFF.

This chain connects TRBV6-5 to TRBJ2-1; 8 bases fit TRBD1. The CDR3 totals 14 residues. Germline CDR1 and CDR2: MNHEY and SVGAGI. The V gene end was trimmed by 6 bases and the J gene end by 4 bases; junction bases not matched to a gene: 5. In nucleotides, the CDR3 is TGTGCCAGCAGGACCAGGGGGCCTTACAATGAGCAGTTCTTC. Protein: CASRTRGPYNEQFF.

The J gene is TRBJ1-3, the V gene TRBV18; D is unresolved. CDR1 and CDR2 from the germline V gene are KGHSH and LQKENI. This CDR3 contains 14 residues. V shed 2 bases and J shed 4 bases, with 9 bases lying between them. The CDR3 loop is CASSPEGLGNTIYF. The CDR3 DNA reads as TGTGCCAGCTCACCAGAGGGTTTAGGAAACACCATATATTTT.

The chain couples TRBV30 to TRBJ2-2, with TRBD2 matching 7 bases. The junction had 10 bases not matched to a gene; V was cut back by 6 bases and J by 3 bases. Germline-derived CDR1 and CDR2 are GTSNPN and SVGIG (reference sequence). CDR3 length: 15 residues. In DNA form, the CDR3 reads TGTGCCTGTCGAGAGGGAGGGAGATACACCGGGGAGCTGTTTTTT. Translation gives CACREGGRYTGELFF. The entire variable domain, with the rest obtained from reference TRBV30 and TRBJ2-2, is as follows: SQTIHQWPATLVQPVGSPLSLECTVEGTSNPNLYWYRQAAGRGLQLLFYSVGIGQISSEVPQNLSASRPQDRQFILSSKKLLLSDSGFYLCACREGGRYTGELFFGEGSRLTVL.

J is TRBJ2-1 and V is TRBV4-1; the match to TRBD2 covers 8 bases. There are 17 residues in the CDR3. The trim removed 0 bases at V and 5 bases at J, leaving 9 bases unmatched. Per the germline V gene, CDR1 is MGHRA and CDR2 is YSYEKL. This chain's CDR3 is CASSQDYLAGGNNEQFF. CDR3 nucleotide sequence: TGCGCCAGCAGCCAAGATTATTTGGCGGGGGGAAACAATGAGCAGTTCTTC.

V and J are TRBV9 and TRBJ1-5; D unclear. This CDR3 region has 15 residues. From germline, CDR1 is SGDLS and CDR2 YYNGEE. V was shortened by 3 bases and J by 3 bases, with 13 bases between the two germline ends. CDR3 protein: CASSARWAVNQPQHF. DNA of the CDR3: TGTGCCAGCAGCGCCCGCTGGGCAGTCAATCAGCCCCAGCATTTT.

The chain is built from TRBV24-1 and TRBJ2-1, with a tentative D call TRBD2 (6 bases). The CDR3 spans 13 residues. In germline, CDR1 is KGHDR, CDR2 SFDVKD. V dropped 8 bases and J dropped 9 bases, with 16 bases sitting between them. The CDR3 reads CATNSGDFGEQFF. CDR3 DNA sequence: TGTGCCACCAACTCGGGAGATTTTGGTGAGCAGTTCTTC.

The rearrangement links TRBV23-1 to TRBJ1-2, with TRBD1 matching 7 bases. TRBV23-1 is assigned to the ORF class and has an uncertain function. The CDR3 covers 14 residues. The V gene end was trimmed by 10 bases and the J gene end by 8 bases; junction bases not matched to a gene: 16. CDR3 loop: CATKSPQQGNGYTF. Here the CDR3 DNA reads TGCGCCACCAAGAGCCCCCAACAGGGGAACGGCTACACCTTC.

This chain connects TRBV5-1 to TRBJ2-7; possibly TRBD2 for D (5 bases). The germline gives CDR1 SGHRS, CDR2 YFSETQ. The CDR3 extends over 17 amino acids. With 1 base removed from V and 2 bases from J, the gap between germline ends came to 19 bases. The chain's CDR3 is CASSLPSSLDFTYEQYF. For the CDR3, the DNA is TGCGCCAGCAGCTTGCCCTCCTCCCTGGACTTCACCTACGAGCAGTACTTC. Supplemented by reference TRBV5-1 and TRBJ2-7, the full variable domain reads KAGVTQTPRYLIKTRGQQVTLSCSPISGHRSVSWYQQTPGQGLQFLFEYFSETQRNKGNFPGRFSGRQFSNSRSEMNVSTLELGDSALYLCASSLPSSLDFTYEQYFGPGTRLTVT.

CDR3 region: CASSRRQGGTEAFF. CDR3 nucleotides: TGTGCCAGCAGCCGCCGACAGGGTGGAACTGAAGCTTTCTTT. V usage is TRBV7-9 and J usage is TRBJ1-1; 7 nucleotides agree with TRBD1. From germline, CDR1 is SEHNR and CDR2 FQNEAQ (reference sequence). The V segment lost 5 bases and the J segment 5 bases; nucleotides outside the gene matches: 8. This CDR3 has 14 amino acids.

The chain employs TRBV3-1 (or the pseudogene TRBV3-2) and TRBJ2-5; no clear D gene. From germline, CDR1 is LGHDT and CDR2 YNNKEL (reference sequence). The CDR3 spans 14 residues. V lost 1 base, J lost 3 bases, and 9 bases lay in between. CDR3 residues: CASSQATNEETQYF. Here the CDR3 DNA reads TGTGCCAGCAGCCAAGCAACTAACGAAGAGACCCAGTACTTC.

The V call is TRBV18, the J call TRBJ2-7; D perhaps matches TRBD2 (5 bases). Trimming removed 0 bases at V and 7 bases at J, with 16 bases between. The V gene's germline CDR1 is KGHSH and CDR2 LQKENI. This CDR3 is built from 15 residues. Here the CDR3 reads CASSPPISAGEEQYF. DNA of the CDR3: TGTGCCAGCTCACCACCGATCTCCGCCGGGGAAGAGCAGTACTTC.

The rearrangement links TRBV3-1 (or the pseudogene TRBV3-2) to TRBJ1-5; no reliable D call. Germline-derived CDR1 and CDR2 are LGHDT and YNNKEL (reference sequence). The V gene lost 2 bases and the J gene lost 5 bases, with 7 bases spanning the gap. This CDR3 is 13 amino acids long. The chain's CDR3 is CASSQYLDQPQHF. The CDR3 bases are TGTGCCAGCAGCCAATACTTGGATCAGCCCCAGCATTTT.

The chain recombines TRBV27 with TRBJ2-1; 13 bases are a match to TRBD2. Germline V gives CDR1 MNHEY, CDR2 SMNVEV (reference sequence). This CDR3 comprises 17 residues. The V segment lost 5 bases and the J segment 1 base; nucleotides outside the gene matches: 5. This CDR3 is CASSMTSGRWSYNEQFF. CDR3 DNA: TGTGCCAGCAGTATGACTAGCGGGAGGTGGTCCTACAATGAGCAGTTCTTC.

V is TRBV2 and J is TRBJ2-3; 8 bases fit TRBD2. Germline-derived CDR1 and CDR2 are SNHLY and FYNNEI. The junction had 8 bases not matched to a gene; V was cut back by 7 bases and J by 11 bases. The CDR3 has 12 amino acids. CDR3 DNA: TGTGCCAGCACGACTAGCGCGTTCGGGCAGTATTTT. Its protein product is CASTTSAFGQYF.

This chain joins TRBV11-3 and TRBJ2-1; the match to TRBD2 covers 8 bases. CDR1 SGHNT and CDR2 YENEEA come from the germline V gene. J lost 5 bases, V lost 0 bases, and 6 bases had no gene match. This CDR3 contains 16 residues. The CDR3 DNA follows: TGTGCCAGCAGCTTAGAGATTAGCGGGATCAACAATGAGCAGTTCTTC. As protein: CASSLEISGINNEQFF.

The CDR3 nucleotides read TGTGCCAGCAGCGTAGAGAGCGGGAGGGCCGGCGAGCAGTACTTC. Translated, it gives CASSVESGRAGEQYF. This chain links TRBV9 with TRBJ2-7, with TRBD2 matching over 10 bases. This CDR3 has 15 residues. V lost 0 bases and J lost 6; bases outside the gene matches: 6. CDR1 is SGDLS and CDR2 is YYNGEE in the germline V gene.

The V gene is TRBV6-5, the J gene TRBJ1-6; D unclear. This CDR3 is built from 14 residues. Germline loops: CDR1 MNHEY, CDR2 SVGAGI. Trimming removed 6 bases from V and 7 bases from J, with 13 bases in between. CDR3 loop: CASSKGPGNSPLHF. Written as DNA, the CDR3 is TGTGCCAGCAGCAAAGGACCGGGGAATTCACCCCTCCACTTT.

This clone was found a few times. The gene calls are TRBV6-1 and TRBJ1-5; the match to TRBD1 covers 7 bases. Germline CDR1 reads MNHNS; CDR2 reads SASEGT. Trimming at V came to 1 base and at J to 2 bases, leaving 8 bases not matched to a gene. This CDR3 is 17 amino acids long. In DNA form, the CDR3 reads TGTGCCAGCAGTGAAGGTGTGAGACAGGGACGCAATCAGCCCCAGCATTTT. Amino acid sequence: CASSEGVRQGRNQPQHF.

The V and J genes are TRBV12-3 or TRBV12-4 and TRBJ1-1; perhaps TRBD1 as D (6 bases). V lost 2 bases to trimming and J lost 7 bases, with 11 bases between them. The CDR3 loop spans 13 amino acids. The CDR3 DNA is TGTGCCAGCAGTTTACAGGGGCGTGGTGAAGCTTTCTTT. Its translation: CASSLQGRGEAFF.